This entry is about one TCR beta chain. This clonotype was seen more than once but under ten times. No antigen is known for it. Base-call qualities are not available, and no considerably larger clone is one nucleotide away. From the cysteine up to the phenylalanine, the CDR3 has a length of 14 residues. The entry retains the CDR3 DNA only, 42 bases that are in frame from base 1. CDR1 and CDR2 were assigned from the germline V gene as MNHEY and SVGAGI. V was cut back by 0 bases and J by 3 bases, leaving a gap of 7 bases between them. The entry originates in a study of identical twins (dated by TCRdb to between 2015 and 2016). With respect to the entire study: To test whether fetal clonotypes persist, the study used deep sequencing on TCR alpha and beta repertoires from monozygotic twins, unrelated adults of various ages, and cord blood. To rule out contamination, replicate twin experiments were performed at different times with different library preparation protocols.

Library preparation used 5' RACE. The run used an Illumina HiSeq 2000. A universal primer binding site was introduced by template switching, and a unique molecular identifier was present in the final cDNA, enabling accurate counting of TCR cDNA molecules. Specific primers in the conserved constant-segment region were used to synthesize first-strand cDNA for TCR alpha and beta chains. To control for contamination, every cDNA library was double barcoded, receiving both a SMART-Mk sample barcode and Illumina barcodes. TruSeq adapter sequences and Illumina sample barcodes were added in two successive PCR steps. Sequencing of the TCR alpha and beta cDNA libraries was done on the Illumina HiSeq platform using custom primers. In the authors' own workflow: Raw reads were processed with MiGEC to extract unique molecular identifiers, and MiXCR was used to determine CDR3 positions. For each individual, recombination models were inferred using an EM algorithm with the repgenHMM and IGoR tools. Shared clonotype analysis was performed with the tcR package in R, normalizing sharing by the product of cloneset sizes. To study raw recombination free of thymic and clonal selection effects, out-of-frame nonproductive sequences were analyzed. TCRdb applied fastp at Q25 and MiXCR to the public reads, then kept only in-frame beta chains. A single entry per CDR3 protein holds the most common genes and DNA from its merged rows. TCRdb, not the authors, supplied the V and J calls. The table for this sample lists 200,000 to 250,000 distinct CDR3 sequences; about an eighth of them were counted only once. Roughly 3.7% of the sample is taken by the ten largest.

All donors were healthy Caucasians. Three pairs of female monozygotic twins, all aged roughly 18 to 29 years, were included in the twin cohort. Miltenyi CD45RO+ enrichment and human naive T-cell isolation kits were used to isolate memory (CD45RO+) and naive T cells from PBMC. Results and caveats for the whole study, not just this receptor: Conclusions relied on cross-sectional statistical analysis, since the same donors could not be followed over many years. In monozygotic twins, recombination models systematically underestimated out-of-frame TCR alpha sharing, but the models matched the sharing seen between unrelated individuals. Invariant T cells such as MAIT and iNKT could partly confound zero-insertion analyses, though diverse VJ usage argued against this for most clonotypes. Excess twin sharing in beta out-of-frame sequences was weaker because fewer shared sequences lowered the signal-to-noise ratio. Out-of-frame TCR alpha sequences shared between twins showed an excess of low generation-probability sequences compared with coincidental sharing between unrelated individuals. Fewer insertions were carried by abundant cord blood beta clonotypes, a similar but weaker trend appeared in young adult naive repertoires, and no such trend appeared in memory repertoires.

These same data were also listed under a study on yellow fever vaccine responses in identical twins. The second study also describes: The authors reported that the T cell response to vaccination in identical twins appeared partly convergent and partly personalized. In identical twins, the study followed T cell clones that responded to the vaccine with precision.

The sequence was obtained from a woman aged 18-30 years in good health. The sequenced sample consisted of memory (CD45RO+) T cells sorted from blood. The cell subset or site label of this sample denotes: CD45RO+ enriched T cells. The rearranged chain carries TRBV6-5 and TRBJ2-3, with the D gene not confidently named. The DNA sequence is given as TGTGCCAGCAGTTACTCCAGCAGTACAGATACGCAGTATTTT. The encoded protein is CASSYSSSTDTQYF.